The 8 T cell receptor beta chains below were found in one sample sequenced in a study of human T cells and chemical hapten exposure. Time point in this sample: pre-sensitization, week 0. The sample's treatment: therapeutic diphenylcyclopropenone sensitization with weekly scalp DPC. TCRdb analysed the RACE reads with MiXCR anew, one entry per CDR3 protein. Of more than 250,000 distinct CDR3 sequences detected, approximately 8.4% appear once; the ten largest clones hold 2.3%. Sequencing used whole blood, obtained in connection with sensitization to the hapten diphenylcyclopropenone (DPC). These receptors were taken from a middle-aged woman with alopecia areata. Some clones in this sample may be carry-over from other donors' samples.

The chain carries TRBV11-2 and TRBJ1-4; TRBD1 matches 9 bases. V lost 6 bases to trimming and J lost 5 bases; unmatched junction nucleotides: 4. The CDR3 has 14 amino acids. Germline V gene sequence: CDR1 SGHAT, CDR2 FQNNGV. CDR3 loop: CASRTGTGNEKLFF. Written as DNA, the CDR3 is TGTGCCAGCAGAACCGGGACAGGGAATGAAAAACTGTTTTTT.

This clonotype was seen a few times. V and J are TRBV5-1 and TRBJ2-1, with TRBD2 identical over 8 bases. The CDR3 runs to 16 residues. Trimming cost V 4 bases and J 10 bases; bases outside gene matches: 16. Germline V gene sequence: CDR1 SGHRS, CDR2 YFSETQ. The CDR3 DNA sequence: TGCGCCAGCAGCCCGGGGGGGCCATTATACGCGTTGGAGCAGTTCTTC. Amino acid sequence: CASSPGGPLYALEQFF.

This clonotype was counted at least ten times. The rearrangement uses TRBV12-3 or TRBV12-4 and TRBJ1-1; D is possibly TRBD1 (6 bases). The V and J ends lost 5 bases and 0 bases respectively, with 10 bases between them. The CDR3 extends over 14 amino acids. As DNA, the CDR3 is TGTGCCAGCAGTCTTACAGGGATGAACACTGAAGCTTTCTTT. Its protein product is CASSLTGMNTEAFF.

This clonotype was observed a handful of times. The chain employs TRBV4-3 and TRBJ2-3, with D possibly being TRBD2 (6 bases). V was pared by 0 bases and J by 1 base, with 11 bases between. The CDR3 runs to 16 residues. Germline CDR1 is LGHNA and CDR2 is YSLEER. As DNA, the CDR3 is TGCGCCAGCAGCCAAGAATGGGCTAGCGGCACAGATACGCAGTATTTT. Translation gives CASSQEWASGTDTQYF.

The table lists this clonotype with many counts. This chain connects TRBV7-8 to TRBJ1-2; 7 bases map to TRBD1. J lost 1 base, V lost 5 bases, and 4 bases had no gene match. CDR1 is SGHVS and CDR2 is FQNEAQ in the germline V gene. This CDR3 contains 14 residues. CDR3 loop: CASSRDRVNYGYTF. The CDR3 DNA reads as TGTGCCAGCAGCCGAGACAGGGTTAACTATGGCTACACCTTC.

In its sample, this clonotype was seen a few times. The J gene is TRBJ2-5, the V gene TRBV10-3; TRBD1 aligns across 8 bases. The CDR3 has 12 residues. Germline CDR1 is ENHRY and CDR2 is SYGVKD. Trimming took 4 bases from V and 9 from J; bases not matched to a gene: 4. The CDR3 bases are TGTGCCATCAGTGGAGACAGGGGACCCCAGTACTTC. Translated: CAISGDRGPQYF.

This clonotype was counted at least ten times. V gene TRBV10-3 combines with J gene TRBJ2-3; 7 nucleotides match TRBD2. V was pared by 6 bases and J by 0 bases, with 3 bases of the junction left unmatched. Germline values: CDR1 ENHRY, CDR2 SYGVKD. This CDR3 region has 14 residues. This CDR3 is CAIRPSGSTDTQYF. The CDR3 region has the DNA TGTGCCATCAGGCCTAGCGGTAGCACAGATACGCAGTATTTT.

This clonotype showed up just once. At one of its ends the junction is not consistent with the germline gene, which may arise from a read error. This rearrangement joins TRBV14 to TRBJ2-3; weak D call: TRBD1 (5 bases). The germline V gene has CDR1 SGHDN and CDR2 FVKESK. The CDR3 covers 14 residues. CDR3 protein: CVSSQRTWTDTQYF. The DNA of the CDR3 is TGTGTCAGCAGCCAAAGGACATGGACAGATACGCAGTATTTT.